Listed below are T cell receptor beta chains from one sample, sequenced in a study of CD8 T cells in ankylosing spondylitis. TCRdb reanalysed the 5' RACE reads using MiXCR and keeps one entry per CDR3 protein. The data hold 700,000 or so distinct CDR3 sequences, with around 20% observed a single time. Sequences were obtained from blood, either unsorted or a sorted T cell fraction (not recorded which). The receptor set was obtained from a male donor with ankylosing spondylitis. CDR3s include the opening cysteine and the closing phenylalanine or tryptophan. The order of the fields is D gene, J gene, V gene, clone size, CDR3 DNA, CDR3 protein. The D gene is left open where the match is weak. For some rows the clone size is stated as once, few or many, or as a class when expanded; others skip it.

NA | TRBJ2-7 | TRBV12-3/TRBV12-4 | few | TGTGCCAGCAGTTATGGACTCAGGGTCTACGAGCAGTACTTC | CASSYGLRVYEQYF
TRBD2 | TRBJ2-1 | TRBV30 | few | TGTGCCTGGAGTTACGGGGGAGGGCCCTACAATGAGCAGTTCTTC | CAWSYGGGPYNEQFF
NA | TRBJ2-3 | TRBV7-9 | many | TGTGCCAGCAGCTTGACGGCAGCTAGCACAGATACGCAGTATTTT | CASSLTAASTDTQYF
NA | TRBJ2-3 | TRBV5-5 | NA | TGTGCCAGCACCGGGGACCTTCCCACAGATACGCAGTATTTT | CASTGDLPTDTQYF
NA | TRBJ2-4 | TRBV12-3/TRBV12-4 | NA | TGTGCCAGCAGCCCCGGACTCGGGTCGGGAAACATTCAGTACTTC | CASSPGLGSGNIQYF
NA | TRBJ2-5 | TRBV20-1 | NA | TGCAGTGCTAGAGATGAGGGGGAGACCCAGTACTTC | CSARDEGETQYF
NA | TRBJ2-2 | TRBV10-3 | few | TGTGCCATCAGCGGGACGGGAAGCCGCACCGGGGAGCTGTTTTTT | CAISGTGSRTGELFF
TRBD2 | TRBJ2-5 | TRBV9 | few | TGTGCCAGCAGCGTAGGTGCTAGCGGGGGCAGGGAGACCCAGTACTTC | CASSVGASGGRETQYF
NA | TRBJ2-6 | TRBV4-1 | NA | TGCGCCAGCAGCCAAGTGTTTTGGGGGAGCAGCGCTGGGGCCAACGTCCTGACTTTC | CASSQVFWGSSAGANVLTF
NA | TRBJ1-2 | TRBV4-2 | NA | TGTGCCAGCAGCCAAGAGTCCGGTGGGGGCTACACCTTC | CASSQESGGGYTF
TRBD1 | TRBJ2-3 | TRBV15 | few | TGTGCCACCAGCAGGGCTACCGGGACAGCTAGCACAGATACGCAGTATTTT | CATSRATGTASTDTQYF
NA | TRBJ1-1 | TRBV7-9 | many | TGTGCCAGCAGCTTAGGGGGCTCTAACACTGAAGCTTTCTTT | CASSLGGSNTEAFF
NA | TRBJ2-5 | TRBV28 | few | TGTGCCAGCAGCATTAACCGGGACGGACAAGAGACCCAGTACTTC | CASSINRDGQETQYF
NA | TRBJ1-1 | TRBV19 | few | TGTGCCAGTAGCTACAGCGAAATGAACACTGAAGCTTTCTTT | CASSYSEMNTEAFF
TRBD2 | TRBJ2-1 | TRBV7-9 | NA | TGTGCCAGCAGCGCAGGACTAGCGTTCCCCTTC | CASSAGLAFPF
NA | TRBJ2-5 | TRBV5-1 | few | TGCGCCAGCAGCTTGGTTTCGTTTCCCGGTGAGACCCAGTACTTC | CASSLVSFPGETQYF
NA | TRBJ2-5 | TRBV7-8 | NA | TGTGCCAGCAGCTTAGTCGGGGCCCGTCAAGAGACCCAGTACTTC | CASSLVGARQETQYF
NA | TRBJ1-2 | TRBV4-1 | NA | TGCGCCAGCAGCCTCACGGCAGGAGATAATAACTATGGCTACACCTTC | CASSLTAGDNNYGYTF
TRBD2 | TRBJ2-1 | TRBV20-1 | NA | TGCAGTGCTAGAGTGCCAGCGGGAGCTGGTAATGAGCAGTTCTTC | CSARVPAGAGNEQFF
NA | TRBJ2-6 | TRBV20-1 | NA | TGCAGTGCTAGGGGGCATGGCAACGTCCTGACTTTC | CSARGHGNVLTF
NA | TRBJ1-1 | TRBV6-1 | NA | TGTGCCAGCGGGCTCCCCAGGGGTGCGAACACTGAAGCTTTCTTT | CASGLPRGANTEAFF
NA | TRBJ2-4 | TRBV20-1 | few | TGCAGTGCTAGAGATGCCACAGGGGGGGACATTCAGTACTTC | CSARDATGGDIQYF
NA | TRBJ2-3 | TRBV11-1 | few | TGTGCCAGCAGCTTAGTTTATTCGGGACTCCCACCAACAGATACGCAGTATTTT | CASSLVYSGLPPTDTQYF
TRBD2 | TRBJ2-5 | TRBV20-1 | many | TGCAGTGCCCTAATCCTAGCGGGAGCTAAGACCCAGTACTTC | CSALILAGAKTQYF
NA | TRBJ2-3 | TRBV6-5 | NA | TGTGCCAGCAGTTACGGGGGGGGGACATCCACAGATACGCAGTATTTT | CASSYGGGTSTDTQYF
NA | TRBJ2-3 | TRBV20-1 | NA | TGCAGTGCTAGTACCCTAGCTGGGACAGATACGCAGTATTTT | CSASTLAGTDTQYF
TRBD1 | TRBJ2-7 | TRBV9 | NA | TGTGCCAGCAGCGAGGCGCCGACAGGGGCCCTCTACGAGCAGTACTTC | CASSEAPTGALYEQYF
NA | TRBJ1-4 | TRBV12-3/TRBV12-4 | few | TGTGCCAGCAGTTTTAAGGCAGCCCCTGAAAAACTGTTTTTT | CASSFKAAPEKLFF
TRBD1 | TRBJ2-3 | TRBV20-1 | NA | TGCAGTGCTAGAGGAGGGACAGGGTATGCAGATACGCAGTATTTT | CSARGGTGYADTQYF
TRBD1 | TRBJ1-4 | TRBV2 | NA | TGTGCCAGCAAGGGACAGGCTAATGAAAAACTGTTTTTT | CASKGQANEKLFF
NA | TRBJ1-3 | TRBV4-3 | few | TGCGCCAGCAGCCAAGACAGGGACCTCCCCACCATATATTTT | CASSQDRDLPTIYF
NA | TRBJ1-2 | TRBV20-1 | few | TGCAGTGGATCACAGGGAGGCGGCTACACCTTC | CSGSQGGGYTF